These 15 T cell receptor beta chains share one sample of origin, sequenced in a study of blood T cell repertoires in COVID-19. Generated by immunoSEQ multiplex PCR, the TCRdb table keeps only in-frame clones and is missing some. The sample records 280,000 or so clones, about four fifths being singletons. The sample taken for sequencing was peripheral blood. These receptors were collected from a woman between 45 and 65 years old who had recovered from COVID-19.

The V call is TRBV27, the J call TRBJ1-5; no clear D. Germline V CDR1 and CDR2: MNHEY, SMNVEV (reference sequence). The V gene lost 6 bases and the J gene lost 7 bases, with 16 bases spanning the gap. The length of the CDR3 is 14 residues. The CDR3 region is CASRQAGRGQPQHF. Written as DNA, the CDR3 is TGTGCCAGCAGGCAGGCCGGGCGCGGGCAGCCCCAGCATTTT.

This clone appeared once. J is TRBJ1-4 and V is TRBV28, with 8 bases lining up with TRBD1. V dropped 6 bases and J dropped 6; count of bases not matched to a gene: 6. CDR1 MDHEN and CDR2 SYDVKM come from the germline V gene. There are 14 residues in the CDR3. This CDR3 is CASSPGGTDEKLFF. CDR3 DNA: TGTGCCAGCAGCCCAGGGGGCACGGATGAAAAACTGTTTTTT.

This clone was picked up a small number of times. This chain joins TRBV6-5 and TRBJ2-5; 8 bases match TRBD2. Germline V gene data show CDR1 as MNHEY and CDR2 as SVGAGI. J lost 2 bases, V lost 2 bases, and 4 bases had no gene match. This CDR3 is built from 15 residues. CDR3 nucleotide sequence: TGTGCCAGCAGTTACGCGGCGGGGGGACAAGAGACCCAGTACTTC. This codes for CASSYAAGGQETQYF.

The gene calls are TRBV30 and TRBJ1-5, with a possible D match to TRBD1 (5 bases). V dropped 7 bases and J dropped 2 bases, with 12 bases sitting between them. This CDR3 is 13 amino acids long. CDR1 and CDR2 (germline): GTSNPN, SVGIG (reference sequence). DNA of the CDR3: TGTGCCTCCGCGGGGGGAGGCAATCAGCCCCAGCATTTT. Its protein product is CASAGGGNQPQHF.

The chain carries TRBV9 and TRBJ2-2, with D perhaps matching TRBD2 (5 bases). This CDR3 has 14 amino acids. Germline V gives CDR1 SGDLS, CDR2 YYNGEE. V was trimmed by 7 bases and J by 0 bases, leaving 10 bases between them. The CDR3 loop reads CASSREPNTGELFF. In DNA form, the CDR3 reads TGTGCCAGCTCAAGGGAGCCGAACACCGGGGAGCTGTTTTTT.

The J gene is TRBJ1-2, the V gene TRBV28; 8 nucleotides line up with TRBD1. The CDR3 totals 14 residues. Looked up from germline, CDR1 is MDHEN and CDR2 is SYDVKM. V gave up 6 bases and J gave up 7 bases; unmatched junction bases: 10. The DNA of the CDR3 is TGTGCCAGCAGCCCCAATGACAGGGGCGGTGGCTACACCTTC. The encoded protein is CASSPNDRGGGYTF.

This clone was counted only a few times. The genes are TRBV28 and TRBJ1-1; D unclear. Looked up from germline, CDR1 is MDHEN and CDR2 is SYDVKM. This CDR3 has 15 amino acids. Trimming took off 4 bases at V and 3 bases at J, with 15 bases between the two ends. The CDR3 region is CASSWLPPRDTEAFF. The CDR3 coding sequence is TGTGCCAGCAGTTGGTTGCCCCCGAGGGACACTGAAGCTTTCTTT. Supplemented by reference TRBV28 and TRBJ1-1, the full variable domain reads DVKVTQSSRYLVKRTGEKVFLECVQDMDHENMFWYRQDPGLGLRLIYFSYDVKMKEKGDIPEGYSVSREKKERFSLILESASTNQTSMYLCASSWLPPRDTEAFFGQGTRLTVV.

This clone has just one count. The gene calls are TRBV15 and TRBJ1-1; a possible D gene is TRBD1 (5 bases). This CDR3 has 15 residues. V lost 0 bases and J lost 9, with 17 bases in between. Germline V CDR1 and CDR2: LNHNV, YYDKDF (reference sequence). The CDR3 loop is CATSRDGGGGAQAFF. In nucleotides, the CDR3 is TGTGCCACCAGCAGAGATGGCGGTGGTGGGGCCCAAGCTTTCTTT.

This chain connects TRBV28 to TRBJ1-5; D gene ambiguous. CDR1 is MDHEN, CDR2 SYDVKM, per germline. V was shortened by 6 bases and J by 0 bases, with 24 bases between the two germline ends. This CDR3 is 19 amino acids long. In nucleotides, the CDR3 is TGTGCCAGCAGCTCCGCGATTCGGGTATCTACCTATAGCAATCAGCCCCAGCATTTT. Amino acid sequence: CASSSAIRVSTYSNQPQHF.

This chain joins TRBV4-1 and TRBJ2-5; D is undetermined. The V end lost 0 bases, the J end lost 4 bases, and 9 bases lay between the germline ends. The CDR3 consists of 14 residues. The germline CDR1 and CDR2 sequences are MGHRA and YSYEKL. CDR3 sequence (DNA): TGCGCCAGCAGCCAAGATACCGGGTCAGAGACCCAGTACTTC. Protein sequence: CASSQDTGSETQYF.

The chain combines TRBV4-3 with TRBJ2-3, with 12 positions matching TRBD2. CDR3 length equals 17 residues. CDR1 and CDR2 (germline): LGHNA, YSLEER. V was clipped by 1 base and J by 1 base; unmatched bases: 3. Written as DNA, the CDR3 is TGCGCCAGCAGCCAAGTAGCTAGCGGGAGGGGCACAGATACGCAGTATTTT. Its translation is CASSQVASGRGTDTQYF.

This clone turned up a few times. The V call is TRBV7-9, the J call TRBJ1-2; TRBD1 matches at 8 bases. With V trimmed by 5 bases and J by 4 bases, 6 bases remained unmatched. The germline CDR1 and CDR2 sequences are SEHNR and FQNEAQ (reference sequence). The CDR3 has 14 amino acids. This CDR3 is CASSRTGWGYGYTF. The DNA for the CDR3 is TGTGCCAGCAGCCGGACAGGGTGGGGCTATGGCTACACCTTC.

CDR3 loop: CASSLGGSGTHEQYF. As DNA, the CDR3 is TGTGCCAGCAGCTTAGGGGGTAGCGGGACCCACGAGCAGTACTTC. V gene TRBV7-2 combines with J gene TRBJ2-7; 8 positions agree with TRBD2. J lost 5 bases, V lost 1 base, and 7 bases had no gene match. From germline, CDR1 is SGHTA and CDR2 FQGNSA. This CDR3 comprises 15 residues.

This chain joins TRBV19 and TRBJ2-1, with D possibly being TRBD1 (7 bases). CDR1 LNHDA and CDR2 SQIVND come from the germline V gene (reference sequence). This CDR3 region has 14 residues. V lost 5 bases and J lost 13, with 21 bases in between. The CDR3 nucleotides read TGTGCCAGTAGTTACGGGTCAGGGGGAGGTATACAGTTCTTC. Translation: CASSYGSGGGIQFF.

The chain uses TRBV3-1 (or the pseudogene TRBV3-2) and TRBJ1-2, with 9 bases matching TRBD1. Germline values: CDR1 LGHDT, CDR2 YNNKEL (reference sequence). There are 18 residues in the CDR3. V trimming: 2 bases; J trimming: 1 base; junction bases outside the gene matches: 11. The CDR3 DNA reads as TGTGCCAGCAGCCAAACTAGTCCCGGGACAGGGATTAACTATGGCTACACCTTC. Its translation is CASSQTSPGTGINYGYTF.